Below, 10 T cell receptor beta chains from the same sample are listed, as sequenced in a study of tumor-infiltrating lymphocytes in localized non-small cell lung cancer. Profiling relied on immunoSEQ multiplex PCR, and the TCRdb table lists in-frame clones only, not all of them. The data show 13,000 or so clones, about 66% seen once. The sequencing sample was made of lung tumor tissue. These receptors all stem from a human donor with non-small cell lung cancer.

V gene TRBV7-9 combines with J gene TRBJ1-1; 7 bases line up with TRBD1. The V gene's germline CDR1 is SEHNR and CDR2 FQNEAQ (reference sequence). The CDR3 extends over 14 amino acids. Unmatched junction bases numbered 7, after V lost 5 bases and J lost 4 bases. The CDR3 DNA follows: TGTGCCAGCAGCAAGAGGGGGCTCGGCACTGAAGCTTTCTTT. Amino acids: CASSKRGLGTEAFF.

J is TRBJ2-5 and V is TRBV5-1, with unresolved D. The V gene's germline CDR1 is SGHRS and CDR2 YFSETQ. V lost 3 bases, J lost 0 bases, and 12 bases lay in between. CDR3 length: 15 amino acids. The CDR3 spells CASSSLRADQETQYF. Here the CDR3 DNA reads TGCGCCAGCAGCTCGCTTCGGGCGGACCAAGAGACCCAGTACTTC. Combining the CDR3 with reference TRBV5-1 and TRBJ2-5 gives the whole variable domain KAGVTQTPRYLIKTRGQQVTLSCSPISGHRSVSWYQQTPGQGLQFLFEYFSETQRNKGNFPGRFSGRQFSNSRSEMNVSTLELGDSALYLCASSSLRADQETQYFGPGTRLLVL.

In this sample, this clone turned up once. The chain links TRBV28 to TRBJ2-7; possible D gene TRBD2, 5 bases. Between the trimmed V and J ends, which lost 5 bases and 6 bases, there was a span of 11 bases. The CDR3 extends over 12 amino acids. The germline CDR1 and CDR2 sequences are MDHEN and SYDVKM. The CDR3 region is CASSPPRAEQYF. CDR3 DNA: TGTGCCAGCAGTCCCCCGAGGGCCGAGCAGTACTTC.

This chain joins TRBV7-2 and TRBJ2-6; D is ambiguous. The CDR3 covers 16 residues. V gave up 1 base and J gave up 0 bases, with 7 bases separating them. Per the germline V gene, CDR1 is SGHTA and CDR2 is FQGNSA. The CDR3 DNA follows: TGTGCCAGCAGCTTAGGGCCGCACTCTGGGGCCAACGTCCTGACTTTC. Translating it yields CASSLGPHSGANVLTF. Complete variable domain (other parts from reference TRBV7-2 and TRBJ2-6): GAGVSQSPSNKVTEKGKDVELRCDPISGHTALYWYRQSLGQGLEFLIYFQGNSAPDKSGLPSDRFSAERTGGSVSTLTIQRTQQEDSAVYLCASSLGPHSGANVLTFGAGSRLTVL.

CDR3 nucleotides: TGTGCCAGCAGCTTGAGCGGCGTGGGGATCGCCGGGGAGCTGTTTTTT. It is translated as CASSLSGVGIAGELFF. J is TRBJ2-2 and V is TRBV7-2; D is perhaps TRBD2 (5 bases). The CDR3 covers 16 residues. V was pared by 3 bases and J by 6 bases, with 17 bases between. The germline V gene has CDR1 SGHTA and CDR2 FQGNSA.

The chain links TRBV5-6 to TRBJ2-3; TRBD1 is a possible D gene (5 bases). The CDR3 is 16 residues long. Germline loops: CDR1 SGHDT, CDR2 YYEEEE. The V end was cut by 1 base, the J end by 0 bases, with 12 bases between. This chain's CDR3 is CASSLRWGSSTDTQYF. In DNA form, the CDR3 reads TGTGCCAGCAGCTTGAGATGGGGCTCTAGCACAGATACGCAGTATTTT.

This chain joins TRBV2 and TRBJ1-5, with TRBD1 as a possible D gene (5 bases). The CDR3 totals 15 residues. V shed 8 bases and J shed 4 bases, with 18 bases lying between them. Germline V gives CDR1 SNHLY, CDR2 FYNNEI. In DNA, the CDR3 is TGTGCCAGCTCGATCGACAGTATGGGGAATCAGCCCCAGCATTTT. It translates to CASSIDSMGNQPQHF.

In this sample, this clone turned up once. The chain carries TRBV9 and TRBJ2-5, with D possibly TRBD2 on 6 matching bases. The CDR3 runs 15 residues. V was shortened by 0 bases and J by 3 bases, with 12 bases between the two germline ends. Germline V gene data show CDR1 as SGDLS and CDR2 as YYNGEE. CDR3 loop: CASSVVGLLEETQYF. As DNA, the CDR3 is TGTGCCAGCAGCGTAGTTGGACTATTGGAAGAGACCCAGTACTTC.

V usage is TRBV6-1 and J usage is TRBJ1-1, with D hard to call. Trimming removed 1 base at V and 4 bases at J, with 13 bases between. The CDR3 is made up of 15 amino acids. Germline loops: CDR1 MNHNS, CDR2 SASEGT. Written as DNA, the CDR3 is TGTGCCAGCAGTGAAGATAGCAGCCGAAGCACTGAAGCTTTCTTT. Amino acids: CASSEDSSRSTEAFF.

The chain couples TRBV27 to TRBJ2-7; possibly TRBD2 for D (6 bases). Between the trimmed V and J ends, which lost 5 bases and 1 base, there was a span of 15 bases. The CDR3 is made up of 15 amino acids. Germline V gene data show CDR1 as MNHEY and CDR2 as SMNVEV (reference sequence). The CDR3 DNA follows: TGTGCCAGCAGTCCTCTTAGCGCGGGATCCTACGAGCAGTACTTC. It codes for CASSPLSAGSYEQYF.